Each of the 2 T cell receptor beta chains below was sequenced from the same sample in a study of blood T cell repertoires in COVID-19. Profiled with immunoSEQ multiplex PCR; TCRdb holds only in-frame clones, not every one. The data show 380,000 or so clones, with roughly 90% seen just once and more than 0.85% held by the top ten. The sample consisted of PBMCs or T cells enriched from blood (not recorded which). The receptor set was obtained from a woman aged 25-40 years with acute COVID-19.

The chain combines TRBV19 with TRBJ1-5; D remains unclear. This CDR3 is 13 amino acids long. V dropped 7 bases and J dropped 7 bases, with 14 bases sitting between them. The germline V gene has CDR1 LNHDA and CDR2 SQIVND (reference sequence). The chain's CDR3 is CASTPGGGQPQHF. CDR3 coding DNA: TGTGCCAGTACCCCCGGAGGCGGACAGCCCCAGCATTTT.

The V call is TRBV7-2, the J call TRBJ2-5, with TRBD1 matching 10 bases. V shed 1 base, J shed 5 bases, and the junction held 4 bases outside the gene matches. CDR3 length: 15 amino acids. Looked up from germline, CDR1 is SGHTA and CDR2 is FQGNSA. This CDR3 reads CASSLVTGGAETQYF. The DNA for the CDR3 is TGTGCCAGCAGCTTAGTGACAGGGGGCGCGGAGACCCAGTACTTC. The variable domain in full, with the rest retrieved from reference TRBV7-2 and TRBJ2-5, is GAGVSQSPSNKVTEKGKDVELRCDPISGHTALYWYRQSLGQGLEFLIYFQGNSAPDKSGLPSDRFSAERTGGSVSTLTIQRTQQEDSAVYLCASSLVTGGAETQYFGPGTRLLVL.